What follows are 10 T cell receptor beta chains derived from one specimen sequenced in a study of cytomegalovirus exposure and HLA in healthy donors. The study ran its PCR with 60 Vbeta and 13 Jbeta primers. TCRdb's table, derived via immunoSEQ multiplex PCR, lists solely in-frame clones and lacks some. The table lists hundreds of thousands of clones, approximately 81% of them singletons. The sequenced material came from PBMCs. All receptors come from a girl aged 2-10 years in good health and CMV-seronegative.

This CDR3 is CASSPLTGNTGELFF. CDR3 in DNA: TGCGCCAGCAGCCCTCTGACAGGGAACACCGGGGAGCTGTTTTTT. V is TRBV5-1 and J is TRBJ2-2; TRBD1 might be the D (6 bases). There are 15 residues in the CDR3. Trimming removed 4 bases at V and 1 base at J, with 11 bases between. Germline CDR1 reads SGHRS; CDR2 reads YFSETQ.

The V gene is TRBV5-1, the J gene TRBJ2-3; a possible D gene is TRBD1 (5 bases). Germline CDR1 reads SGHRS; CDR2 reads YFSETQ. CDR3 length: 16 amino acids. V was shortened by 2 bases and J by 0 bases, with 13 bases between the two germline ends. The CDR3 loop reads CASSFRQTPSTDTQYF. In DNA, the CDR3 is TGCGCCAGCAGCTTTAGACAGACCCCTAGCACAGATACGCAGTATTTT. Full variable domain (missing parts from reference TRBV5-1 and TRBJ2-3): KAGVTQTPRYLIKTRGQQVTLSCSPISGHRSVSWYQQTPGQGLQFLFEYFSETQRNKGNFPGRFSGRQFSNSRSEMNVSTLELGDSALYLCASSFRQTPSTDTQYFGPGTRLTVL.

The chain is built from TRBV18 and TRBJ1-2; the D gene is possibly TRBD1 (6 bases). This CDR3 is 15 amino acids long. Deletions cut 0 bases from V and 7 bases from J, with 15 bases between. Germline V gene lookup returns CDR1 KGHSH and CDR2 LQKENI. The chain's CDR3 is CASSPPLGADGGYTF. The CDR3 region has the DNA TGTGCCAGCTCACCACCGCTGGGGGCGGACGGTGGCTACACCTTC.

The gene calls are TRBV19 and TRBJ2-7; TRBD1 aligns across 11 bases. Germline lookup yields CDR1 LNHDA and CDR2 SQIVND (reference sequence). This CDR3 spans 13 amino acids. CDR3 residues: CASGQGASYEQYF. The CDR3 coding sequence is TGTGCAAGCGGACAGGGGGCCTCCTACGAGCAGTACTTC.

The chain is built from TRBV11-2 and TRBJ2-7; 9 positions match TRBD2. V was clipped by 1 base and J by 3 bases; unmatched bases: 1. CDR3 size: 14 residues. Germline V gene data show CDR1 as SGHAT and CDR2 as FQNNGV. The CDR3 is CASSLGTSDYEQYF. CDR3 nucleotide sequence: TGTGCCAGCAGCTTAGGGACTAGCGACTACGAGCAGTACTTC.

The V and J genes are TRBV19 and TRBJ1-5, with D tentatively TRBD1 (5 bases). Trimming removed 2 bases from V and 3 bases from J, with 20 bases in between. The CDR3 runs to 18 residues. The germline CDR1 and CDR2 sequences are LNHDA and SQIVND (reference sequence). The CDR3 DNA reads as TGTGCCAGTAGTATACGGCAAAGTCTCGTAGGGGACAATCAGCCCCAGCATTTT. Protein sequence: CASSIRQSLVGDNQPQHF. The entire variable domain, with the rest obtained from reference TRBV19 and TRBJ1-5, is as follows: DGGITQSPKYLFRKEGQNVTLSCEQNLNHDAMYWYRQDPGQGLRLIYYSQIVNDFQKGDIAEGYSVSREKKESFPLTVTSAQKNPTAFYLCASSIRQSLVGDNQPQHFGDGTRLSIL.

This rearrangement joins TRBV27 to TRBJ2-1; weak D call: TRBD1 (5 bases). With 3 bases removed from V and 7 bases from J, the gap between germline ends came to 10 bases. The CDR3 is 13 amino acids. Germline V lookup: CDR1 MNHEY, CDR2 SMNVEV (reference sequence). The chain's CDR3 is CASSFRVWNEQFF. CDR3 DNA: TGTGCCAGCAGTTTCAGGGTATGGAATGAGCAGTTCTTC.

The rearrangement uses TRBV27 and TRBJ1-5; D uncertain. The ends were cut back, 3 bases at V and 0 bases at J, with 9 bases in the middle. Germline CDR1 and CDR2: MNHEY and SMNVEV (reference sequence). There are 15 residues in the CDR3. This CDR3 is CASSFRGISNQPQHF. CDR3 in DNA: TGTGCCAGCAGTTTTCGCGGGATTAGCAATCAGCCCCAGCATTTT.

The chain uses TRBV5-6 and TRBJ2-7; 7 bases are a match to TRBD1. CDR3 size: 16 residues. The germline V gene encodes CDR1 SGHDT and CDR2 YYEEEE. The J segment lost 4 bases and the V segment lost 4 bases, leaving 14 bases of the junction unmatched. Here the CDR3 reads CASSRRPDRVWYEQYF. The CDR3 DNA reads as TGTGCCAGCAGCCGCCGACCTGACAGGGTATGGTACGAGCAGTACTTC.

The CDR3 DNA reads TGTGCCAGCTCACCAGGCACAGGGCAACAGCCCCAGCATTTT. It encodes CASSPGTGQQPQHF. This rearrangement joins TRBV18 to TRBJ1-5, with D possibly TRBD1 on 6 matching bases. The germline gives CDR1 KGHSH, CDR2 LQKENI. The CDR3 has 14 amino acids. Between the trimmed V and J ends, which lost 2 bases and 7 bases, there was a span of 12 bases.